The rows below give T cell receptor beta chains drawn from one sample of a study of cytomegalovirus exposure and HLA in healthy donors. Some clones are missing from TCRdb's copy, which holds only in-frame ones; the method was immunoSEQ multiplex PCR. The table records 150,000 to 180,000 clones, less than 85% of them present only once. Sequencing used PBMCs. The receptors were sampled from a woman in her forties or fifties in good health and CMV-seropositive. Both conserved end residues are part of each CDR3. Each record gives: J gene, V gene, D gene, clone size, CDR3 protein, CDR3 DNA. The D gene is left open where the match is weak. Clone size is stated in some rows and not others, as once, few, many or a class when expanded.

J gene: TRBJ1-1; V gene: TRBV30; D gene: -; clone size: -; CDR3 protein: CAWSVNQATEAFF; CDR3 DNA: TGTGCCTGGAGTGTAAATCAGGCGACTGAAGCTTTCTTT
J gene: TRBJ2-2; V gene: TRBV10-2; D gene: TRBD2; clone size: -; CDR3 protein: CASRLAGGPGELFF; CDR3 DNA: TGCGCCAGCAGGCTAGCGGGGGGGCCCGGGGAGCTGTTTTTT
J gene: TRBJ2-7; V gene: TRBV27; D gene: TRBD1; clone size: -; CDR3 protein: CASRILGQDLEQYF; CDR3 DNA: TGTGCCAGCAGAATACTCGGACAGGACCTTGAGCAGTACTTC
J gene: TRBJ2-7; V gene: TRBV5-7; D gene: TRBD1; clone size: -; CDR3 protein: CASSPDRAYEQYF; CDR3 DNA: TGTGCCAGCAGCCCGGACAGGGCCTACGAGCAGTACTTC
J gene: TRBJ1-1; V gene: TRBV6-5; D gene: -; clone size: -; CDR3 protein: CASSYYMTGVEAFF; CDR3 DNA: TGTGCCAGCAGTTACTATATGACGGGAGTTGAAGCTTTCTTT
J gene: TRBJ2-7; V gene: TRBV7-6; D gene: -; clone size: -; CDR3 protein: CASSPDPRPGGHEQYF; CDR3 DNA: TGTGCCAGCAGCCCTGACCCTCGCCCGGGGGGCCACGAGCAGTACTTC
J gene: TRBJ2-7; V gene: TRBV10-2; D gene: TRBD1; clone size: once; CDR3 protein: CASSEPFGQAYEQYF; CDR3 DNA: TGCGCCAGCAGTGAGCCGTTCGGACAGGCCTACGAGCAGTACTTC
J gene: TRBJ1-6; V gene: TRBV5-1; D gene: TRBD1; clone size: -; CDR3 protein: CASSLGLRGDSPLHF; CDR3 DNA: TGCGCCAGCAGCTTGGGCCTCAGGGGGGATTCACCCCTCCACTTT
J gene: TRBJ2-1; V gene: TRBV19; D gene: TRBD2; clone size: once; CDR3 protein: CASSIVAGTYNEQFF; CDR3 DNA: TGTGCCAGTAGTATCGTAGCGGGCACCTACAATGAGCAGTTCTTC
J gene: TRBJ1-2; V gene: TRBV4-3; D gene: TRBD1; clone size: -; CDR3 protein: CASSQDTGQEYGYTF; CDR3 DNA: TGCGCCAGCAGCCAAGATACGGGACAGGAATATGGCTACACCTTC
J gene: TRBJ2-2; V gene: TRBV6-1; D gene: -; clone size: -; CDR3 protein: CASSEVPGLGINTGELFF; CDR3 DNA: TGTGCCAGCAGTGAAGTCCCCGGGTTAGGAATTAACACCGGGGAGCTGTTTTTT
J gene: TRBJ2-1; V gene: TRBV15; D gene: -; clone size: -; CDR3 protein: CATSRARGPNEQFF; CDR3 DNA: TGTGCCACCAGCAGAGCCCGCGGGCCCAATGAGCAGTTCTTC
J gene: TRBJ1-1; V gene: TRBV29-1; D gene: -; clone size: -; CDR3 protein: CSVEPQTGKAFF; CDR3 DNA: TGCAGCGTTGAACCCCAGACAGGTAAAGCTTTCTTT
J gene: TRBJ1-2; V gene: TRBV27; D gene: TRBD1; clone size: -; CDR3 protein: CASSRGDGYTF; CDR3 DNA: TGTGCCAGCAGCAGGGGGGATGGCTACACCTTC